What follows describes a single TCR beta chain. TCRdb's copy holds only in-frame clones and misses some; the assay was immunoSEQ multiplex PCR. The top ten clones hold 6.5% to 8% of a sample with some 380,000 clones, roughly 89% of them seen once. This specimen comes from a study of blood T cell repertoires in COVID-19. Turning to the study itself: Sites in the United States, Italy and Spain provided acute and convalescent COVID-19 samples.

The CDR3 is made up of 16 amino acids. The germline gives CDR1 SGDLS, CDR2 YYNGEE. Trimming pared 3 bases from V and 7 bases from J, leaving 17 bases between. The sequencing input was peripheral blood. V gene TRBV9 combines with J gene TRBJ1-6; D might be TRBD1 (6 bases). This TCR was sampled from a young man with active or convalescent COVID-19. The CDR3 spells CASSARGSSANSPLHF. The CDR3 DNA reads TGTGCCAGCAGCGCGAGGGGGTCGTCTGCGAATTCACCCCTCCACTTT.